This T cell receptor (beta chain) was observed in a study of long-term antiretroviral therapy in people with HIV. Turning to the study itself: Samples from the earliest time points predate the 2015 immediate-ART recommendation by about a decade. Study-wide points: Controls had broader CDR3 length ranges than HIV repertoires did. Every time point showed a repertoire led by clones expanded before ART. Diversity went up after ART and still fell short of transplant donor controls.

Samples were assayed with immunoSEQ v3.0 at survey level. Some clones are missing from TCRdb's copy, which holds only in-frame ones; the method was immunoSEQ multiplex PCR. Of some 28,000 clones listed, around 82% are singletons. The sample holds one count of this clone. Its antigen is still unknown. This TCR was recovered from a man between 40 and 49 years old with HIV. Sequencing was performed on unsorted PBMCs, taken 3 years after starting antiretroviral therapy.

The DNA of the CDR3 is TGTGCCAGCAGCTTAGTAGGGGGGGTCACCGGGGAGCTGTTTTTT. Protein product: CASSLVGGVTGELFF. This rearrangement joins TRBV11-2 to TRBJ2-2; a weak D match, TRBD2 (7 bases). The CDR3 contains 15 residues. Trimming pared 1 base from V and 4 bases from J, leaving 10 bases between. Germline assignment: CDR1 SGHAT and CDR2 FQNNGV.